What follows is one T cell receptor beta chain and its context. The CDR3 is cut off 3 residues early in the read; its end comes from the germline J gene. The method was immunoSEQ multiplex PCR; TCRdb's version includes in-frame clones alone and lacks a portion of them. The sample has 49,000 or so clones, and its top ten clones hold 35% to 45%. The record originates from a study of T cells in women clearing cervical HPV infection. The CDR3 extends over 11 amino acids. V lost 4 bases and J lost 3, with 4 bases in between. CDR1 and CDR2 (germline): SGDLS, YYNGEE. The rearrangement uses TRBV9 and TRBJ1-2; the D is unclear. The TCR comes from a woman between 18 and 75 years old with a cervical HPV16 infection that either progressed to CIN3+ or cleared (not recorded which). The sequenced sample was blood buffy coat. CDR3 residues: CASSRDYGYTF. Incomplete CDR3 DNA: TGTGCCAGCAGCAGGGACTATGGC.